The 18 T cell receptor beta chains below all came from one sample that was sequenced in a study of early T cells in non-severe SARS-CoV-2 infection. TCRdb re-called the 5' RACE reads with MiXCR, one entry per CDR3 protein. This sample has tens of thousands of distinct CDR3 sequences, with 9.5% to 15% found just once. The sample consisted of whole blood. Receptors were obtained from an adult who was a healthcare worker with PCR-confirmed SARS-CoV-2 infection or an uninfected control (not recorded which).

The chain joins TRBV6-1 to TRBJ2-5, with D perhaps matching TRBD2 (6 bases). Germline CDR1 is MNHNS and CDR2 is SASEGT. This CDR3 is built from 14 residues. Trimming removed 10 bases at V and 5 bases at J, with 20 bases between. CDR3 in amino acids: CATKVGTGWETQYF. CDR3 DNA: TGTGCCACCAAAGTGGGGACTGGGTGGGAGACCCAGTACTTC.

Many counts were recorded for this clonotype. This chain uses TRBV27 with TRBJ2-7; 8 bases agree with TRBD1. This CDR3 is built from 15 residues. Losses at the gene ends were 2 bases for V and 4 bases for J; bases not matched to a gene: 7. Germline V lookup: CDR1 MNHEY, CDR2 SMNVEV (reference sequence). The CDR3 DNA follows: TGTGCCAGCAGTTTACGTCAGGGGGCGAGTTACGAGCAGTACTTC. Its protein is CASSLRQGASYEQYF.

The V gene is TRBV12-3 or TRBV12-4, the J gene TRBJ2-6; the D gene is possibly TRBD1 (5 bases). The CDR3 length is 15 residues. V shed 2 bases and J shed 1 base, with 6 bases lying between them. CDR3 nucleotides: TGTGCCAGCAGTTTAAGGGGTTCTGGGGCCAACGTCCTGACTTTC. Translated, it gives CASSLRGSGANVLTF.

For the CDR3, the DNA is TGCGCCAGCAGCTCCAATCCGGGATCGGGCATGGGTGAGCAGTTCTTC. Translating gives CASSSNPGSGMGEQFF. The chain combines TRBV5-1 with TRBJ2-1, with a weak D call TRBD2 (5 bases). The CDR3 consists of 16 residues. Germline CDR1 SGHRS, CDR2 YFSETQ. V was pared by 3 bases and J by 9 bases, with 22 bases between.

The rearrangement joins TRBV5-4 to TRBJ2-4, with D perhaps TRBD2 (6 bases). CDR3 length equals 16 residues. Germline loops: CDR1 SGHNT, CDR2 YYREEE (reference sequence). The ends were cut back, 5 bases at V and 3 bases at J, with 18 bases in the middle. The CDR3 region is CASSSRRGLDKNIQYF. The DNA of the CDR3 is TGTGCCAGCAGTTCCCGAAGGGGACTTGACAAAAACATTCAGTACTTC.

The chain links TRBV29-1 to TRBJ1-1; D ambiguous. V lost 6 bases and J 4 bases, leaving 15 bases between the germline ends. This CDR3 comprises 13 residues. Looked up from germline, CDR1 is SQVTM and CDR2 is ANQGSEA. CDR3 nucleotides: TGCAGCGTCGGTGGGTTTAGCGGCACTGAAGCTTTCTTT. Translating gives CSVGGFSGTEAFF.

This clonotype was picked up many times. This chain uses TRBV29-1 with TRBJ2-3; D is uncertain. V lost 7 bases, J lost 6 bases, and 11 bases lay in between. Germline lookup yields CDR1 SQVTM and CDR2 ANQGSEA. CDR3 size: 11 residues. CDR3 region: CSGARQDTQYF. In DNA form, the CDR3 reads TGCAGCGGAGCCCGTCAGGATACGCAGTATTTT.

The gene calls are TRBV13 and TRBJ2-3; D is tentatively TRBD1 or TRBD2 (6 bases each). Germline V gene lookup returns CDR1 PRHDT and CDR2 FYEKMQ (reference sequence). V was pared by 5 bases and J by 2 bases, with 20 bases between. This CDR3 spans 17 amino acids. The CDR3 DNA is TGTGCCAGCAGCCTACTGAAGGGGGTAGCGGACACAGATACGCAGTATTTT. Translating it yields CASSLLKGVADTDTQYF. Variable domain in full (rest from reference TRBV13 and TRBJ2-3): AAGVIQSPRHLIKEKRETATLKCYPIPRHDTVYWYQQGPGQDPQFLISFYEKMQSDKGSIPDRFSAQQFSDYHSELNMSSLELGDSALYFCASSLLKGVADTDTQYFGPGTRLTVL.

This chain links TRBV7-2 with TRBJ2-7, with D possibly TRBD2 on 7 matching bases. The CDR3 consists of 16 residues. Germline V lookup: CDR1 SGHTA, CDR2 FQGNSA. V was trimmed by 3 bases and J by 4 bases, leaving 19 bases between them. The CDR3 loop reads CASSFPLGGAPYEQYF. CDR3 coding DNA: TGTGCCAGCAGCTTCCCCCTAGGGGGGGCTCCGTACGAGCAGTACTTC.

The V gene is TRBV7-9, the J gene TRBJ1-1; no clear D gene. Germline V gene sequence: CDR1 SEHNR, CDR2 FQNEAQ (reference sequence). V was pared by 5 bases and J by 2 bases, with 12 bases between. This CDR3 contains 14 residues. The CDR3 sequence: CASSTRTGNTEAFF. The CDR3 coding sequence is TGTGCCAGCAGCACAAGGACGGGTAACACTGAAGCTTTCTTT.

The chain joins TRBV7-6 to TRBJ1-4; D call uncertain. The CDR3 spans 14 residues. Trimming pared 3 bases from V and 6 bases from J, leaving 11 bases between. Germline V gives CDR1 SGHVS, CDR2 FNYEAQ. The CDR3 nucleotides read TGTGCCAGCAGCTTTGGAAGATCGGATGAAAAACTGTTTTTT. Its translation: CASSFGRSDEKLFF.

This clonotype was seen at least ten times. This chain links TRBV12-3 or TRBV12-4 with TRBJ1-6; D remains ambiguous. Trimming removed 2 bases at V and 7 bases at J, with 9 bases between. This CDR3 is built from 14 residues. CDR3 DNA: TGTGCCAGCAGTTTAAGCGGTCCAAATTCACCCCTCCACTTT. Its protein is CASSLSGPNSPLHF.

Ten or more counts support this clonotype. The chain couples TRBV7-2 to TRBJ2-5; D gene unclear. The CDR3 totals 15 residues. The ends were cut back, 4 bases at V and 5 bases at J, with 17 bases in the middle. CDR1 and CDR2 from the germline V gene are SGHTA and FQGNSA. CDR3 DNA sequence: TGTGCCAGCAGCTCAGGTGGCTCCTTTGTTGAGACCCAGTACTTC. Its translation: CASSSGGSFVETQYF.

V usage is TRBV5-1 and J usage is TRBJ2-1; 12 bases match TRBD2. This CDR3 has 18 amino acids. CDR1 and CDR2 from the germline V gene are SGHRS and YFSETQ. The V and J ends lost 4 bases and 7 bases, in that order; junction bases with no gene match: 15. In DNA form, the CDR3 reads TGCGCCAGCAGCCGACTAGCGGGAGTTGAATATCGGAATAATGAGCAGTTCTTC. Amino acid sequence: CASSRLAGVEYRNNEQFF. The full variable domain, rest sourced from reference TRBV5-1 and TRBJ2-1, is KAGVTQTPRYLIKTRGQQVTLSCSPISGHRSVSWYQQTPGQGLQFLFEYFSETQRNKGNFPGRFSGRQFSNSRSEMNVSTLELGDSALYLCASSRLAGVEYRNNEQFFGPGTRLTVL.

The rearrangement links TRBV20-1 to TRBJ2-7; D unresolved. CDR3 length: 8 amino acids. Trimming removed 2 bases at V and 13 bases at J, with 6 bases between. The germline gives CDR1 DFQATT, CDR2 SNEGSKA (reference sequence). CDR3 sequence reads: CSARPGYF. CDR3 nucleotide sequence: TGCAGTGCTAGACCGGGTTACTTC.

The chain recombines TRBV6-6 with TRBJ1-5, with D possibly matching TRBD1 (5 bases). V lost 5 bases and J 2 bases, leaving 10 bases between the germline ends. CDR3 length equals 14 residues. The germline V gene has CDR1 MNHNY and CDR2 SVGAGI (reference sequence). CDR3 residues: CASSRGGGNQPQHF. The CDR3 DNA sequence: TGTGCCAGCAGTCGGGGGGGAGGCAATCAGCCCCAGCATTTT.

At least ten counts were recorded for this clonotype. The chain links TRBV7-3 to TRBJ2-1; TRBD2 aligns across 12 bases. Germline CDR1 reads SGHTA; CDR2 reads FQGTGA. Germline trimming cut 4 bases from V and 2 bases from J; bases unmatched to any gene: 3. This CDR3 region has 16 residues. CDR3 region: CASSSGLAGTYNEQFF. For the CDR3, the DNA is TGTGCCAGCAGCTCCGGACTAGCGGGAACCTACAATGAGCAGTTCTTC. Full variable domain (missing parts from reference TRBV7-3 and TRBJ2-1): GAGVSQTPSNKVTEKGKYVELRCDPISGHTALYWYRQSLGQGPEFLIYFQGTGAADDSGLPNDRFFAVRPEGSVSTLKIQRTERGDSAVYLCASSSGLAGTYNEQFFGPGTRLTVL.

This clonotype was counted many times. This chain connects TRBV6-1 to TRBJ2-7; D possibly matches TRBD1 or TRBD2 (6 bases each). The V gene's germline CDR1 is MNHNS and CDR2 SASEGT. Trimming shortened V by 3 bases and J by 5 bases, and 20 bases separated the two germline ends. The CDR3 is made up of 16 amino acids. Here the CDR3 reads CASSDEGGGRRNEQYF. In DNA form, the CDR3 reads TGTGCCAGCAGTGATGAAGGGGGTGGGAGGAGGAACGAGCAGTACTTC.